The rows below give T cell receptor beta chains drawn from one sample of a study of blood T cell repertoires in COVID-19. Profiled with immunoSEQ multiplex PCR; TCRdb holds only in-frame clones, not every one. The sample records around 250,000 clones, 88% being singletons. The specimen sequenced was peripheral blood. Source of these receptors: a woman in her sixties or seventies with COVID-19, enrolled during active disease. CDR3s include the opening cysteine and the closing phenylalanine or tryptophan. The D gene is left open where the match is weak. Size tells how often a clone was seen (once, few, many) or the class of an expanded clone, and some rows leave it out.

clone_size j_call v_call d_call cdr3_nt cdr3_aa
. TRBJ1-2 TRBV28 TRBD1 TGTGCCAGCAGTCCAACGGGACAGCTAAACTATGGCTACACCTTC CASSPTGQLNYGYTF
few TRBJ2-7 TRBV3-1/TRBV3-2 . TGTGCCAGCAGCCGAGTAACGCGGGGAGAGCAGTACTTC CASSRVTRGEQYF
. TRBJ1-1 TRBV30 . TGTGCCTGGAGGGCAGGGGCGTACACTGAAGCTTTCTTT CAWRAGAYTEAFF
. TRBJ1-1 TRBV15 . TGTGCCACCAGCAGAGATGTTCAGGGGCTCACTGAAGCTTTCTTT CATSRDVQGLTEAFF
once TRBJ2-5 TRBV24-1 TRBD2 TGTGCCACCAGTAGCATGTCAGCGGGAGGAGGGGAGACCCAGTACTTC CATSSMSAGGGETQYF
. TRBJ1-5 TRBV12-3/TRBV12-4 . TGTGCCAGCAGCCGAGGAGATCAGCCCCAGCATTTT CASSRGDQPQHF
. TRBJ2-7 TRBV21-1 . TGTGCCAGCAGCAAAGTTGTGAGAGGAGAAACTAGCGGGAGGATCTACGAGCAGTACTTC CASSKVVRGETSGRIYEQYF
. TRBJ1-2 TRBV5-6 TRBD1 TGTGCCAGCAGCTTGACAGGGGACAGCTATGGCTACACCTTC CASSLTGDSYGYTF
. TRBJ1-3 TRBV9 . TGTGCCAGCAGCGTATCCGGGAACTCTGGAAACACCATATATTTT CASSVSGNSGNTIYF
. TRBJ1-5 TRBV12-5 . TGTGCTAGTGGTTTGGATCCCACGGTATATAGCAATCAGCCCCAGCATTTT CASGLDPTVYSNQPQHF
. TRBJ2-5 TRBV5-1 TRBD2 TGCGCCAGCAGCTTGGGGGCGGGAGTAGGGCAAGAGACCCAGTACTTC CASSLGAGVGQETQYF
. TRBJ2-6 TRBV7-2 TRBD1 TGTGCCAGCAGCTTGCAGGGGGCGGCTGGGGCCAACGTCCTGACTTTC CASSLQGAAGANVLTF
. TRBJ2-2 TRBV7-8 TRBD2 TGTGCCAGCAGCTTAGATTTAGCGGGATGGAACACCGGGGAGCTGTTTTTT CASSLDLAGWNTGELFF
. TRBJ1-2 TRBV5-4 . TGTGCCAGCAGCTGGGACGGGGGGAACAACTATGGCTACACCTTC CASSWDGGNNYGYTF
. TRBJ2-7 TRBV18 TRBD1 TGTGCCAGCTCACCACTAGGACAGGGCTACGAGCAGTACTTC CASSPLGQGYEQYF
. TRBJ2-7 TRBV7-2 . TGTGCCAGCAGCTTGGGGTGGGGCCACGAGCAGTACTTC CASSLGWGHEQYF
. TRBJ2-7 TRBV3-1/TRBV3-2 . TGTGCCAGCAGCCTAATGACGGGTCCCTACGAGCAGTACTTC CASSLMTGPYEQYF
once TRBJ1-5 TRBV30 . TGTGCCTGGAGTGTACGGGAAAATCAGCCCCAGCATTTT CAWSVRENQPQHF
. TRBJ2-5 TRBV11-2 . TGTGCCAGCAGTTTGAGCCTCCAAGAGACCCAGTACTTC CASSLSLQETQYF
. TRBJ1-1 TRBV6-5 . TGTGCCAGCAGTTACAAGGCAGGGGAAAGTACTACTGAAGCTTTCTTT CASSYKAGESTTEAFF
. TRBJ2-7 TRBV20-1 TRBD2 TGCAGTGCTAGTAAGCGGGAGGGGGCTACGCAGCAGTACTTC CSASKREGATQQYF
. TRBJ1-5 TRBV15 . TGTGCCACCAGCAGACTTGTCGGAGACGGCACCTATAGCAATCAGCCCCAGCATTTT CATSRLVGDGTYSNQPQHF
. TRBJ2-7 TRBV5-1 TRBD1 TGCGCCAGCAGCTTGGGTTTAATTGGGACAGACTACGAGCAGTACTTC CASSLGLIGTDYEQYF
once TRBJ2-1 TRBV2 TRBD2 TGTGCCAGCAGTGATTACGCTAGCGGGAGGGCCGTACAGTTCTTC CASSDYASGRAVQFF
. TRBJ1-1 TRBV7-6 . TGTGCCAGCAGCTTAGACACGAACACTGAAGCTTTCTTT CASSLDTNTEAFF
once TRBJ1-5 TRBV5-1 . TGCGCCAGCAGCTTGGAGGGGTCGAATCAGCCCCAGCATTTT CASSLEGSNQPQHF
few TRBJ1-6 TRBV28 TRBD1 TGTGCCAGCAAATCAGGGGGCCGTTATTCACCCCTCCACTTT CASKSGGRYSPLHF
. TRBJ2-7 TRBV4-2 TRBD2 TGTGCCAGCAGCGAAGGGTGGGCTAGCGGCTACGAGCAGTACTTC CASSEGWASGYEQYF
. TRBJ2-5 TRBV2 TRBD2 TGTGCCACCCGAGCGGGAGGGCCACGAGAGACCCAGTACTTC CATRAGGPRETQYF
. TRBJ1-2 TRBV7-9 TRBD1 TGTGCCAGCAGCGCGGACAGGGTCTACACCTTC CASSADRVYTF
. TRBJ2-2 TRBV28 TRBD1 TGTGCCAGCAGTTCGACCGGGACAGGGAGTGGCGGGGAGCTGTTTTTT CASSSTGTGSGGELFF
. TRBJ1-4 TRBV12-3/TRBV12-4 . TGTGCCAGCAGTCCACCCGGGAGTGAAAAACTGTTTTTT CASSPPGSEKLFF
many TRBJ2-1 TRBV19 TRBD2 TGTGCCAGTAGTACCAGCGGGAGGGGTGAGCAGTTCTTC CASSTSGRGEQFF
. TRBJ1-4 TRBV15 TRBD1 TGTGCCACCAGCAGAGATGGGGGACAGGGGGATGAAAAACTGTTTTTT CATSRDGGQGDEKLFF
. TRBJ1-1 TRBV29-1 . TGCAGCGTCCACGGACGGGGAGGGTCGGACACTGAAGCTTTCTTT CSVHGRGGSDTEAFF
. TRBJ2-7 TRBV27 TRBD1 TGTGCCAGCAGTCCCGGGACAGGGGACCCCGAGCAGTACTTC CASSPGTGDPEQYF
. TRBJ1-2 TRBV18 . TGTGCCAGCTCACCGGGAGGGAACTATGGCTACACCTTC CASSPGGNYGYTF
. TRBJ2-7 TRBV6-5 . TGTGCCAGCAGAAGGACAGCCTACGAGCAGTACTTC CASRRTAYEQYF
. TRBJ2-7 TRBV6-5 . TGTGCCAGCAGTTACTCTCTGGGGGCCGACGAGCAGTACTTC CASSYSLGADEQYF
. TRBJ1-3 TRBV6-5 TRBD1 TGTGCCAGCAGGGCTGACAGGGTGAGGTACAACACCATATATTTT CASRADRVRYNTIYF
. TRBJ2-3 TRBV19 . TGTGCCAGTAGTATCAGTGGCTTCATTTTCGGGTTTGATACGCAGTATTTT CASSISGFIFGFDTQYF
. TRBJ2-7 TRBV28 . TGTGCCAGCAGTTTATTGGCAGCGATGCGCGAGCAGTACTTC CASSLLAAMREQYF